These T cell receptor beta chains were read from a single sample in a study of beta chain features in type 1 diabetes. Data came from immunoSEQ multiplex PCR; TCRdb stores just in-frame clones and leaves some out. Seen here are fewer than 65,000 clones, roughly 60% observed once, and the top ten hold about 2.2%. Sequenced: Tregs from blood. The receptors originated from a woman aged 18-30 years in good health. Both conserved end residues are part of each CDR3. D genes are given only for firm matches. Clone size appears in some rows only: once, few, many, or a class for an expanded clone.

TRBV29-1,TRBJ1-2,-,-,TGCAGCGCCGTAGAGGGTCCTAACTATGGCTACACCTTC,CSAVEGPNYGYTF
TRBV5-6,TRBJ1-5,-,-,TGTGCCAGCAGCTCATATGAGGAACAGCCCCAGCATTTT,CASSSYEEQPQHF
TRBV2,TRBJ2-7,-,-,TGTGCCAGCAGAGCGGGAACCGCAGGGGGCCCAGGTGCGTTC,CASRAGTAGGPGAF
TRBV13,TRBJ2-2,few,-,TGTGCCAGCAGCCACTCAGGGAACACCGGGGAGCTGTTTTTT,CASSHSGNTGELFF
TRBV25-1,TRBJ1-3,-,-,TGTGCCAGCAGTATCCAGGGGGGAAACACCATATATTTT,CASSIQGGNTIYF
TRBV6-1,TRBJ2-1,few,TRBD2,TGTGCCAGCAGTCACCCCGGGACTAGCTACAATGAGCAGTTCTTC,CASSHPGTSYNEQFF
TRBV11-2,TRBJ2-3,-,-,TGTGCCAGCAGCCGAAGGCGGAGAGAGAGTACAGATACGCAGTATTTT,CASSRRRRESTDTQYF
TRBV5-1,TRBJ1-2,-,TRBD1,TGCGCCAGCAGCTTTGGGACAGGGGCCGAGGGCTACACCTTC,CASSFGTGAEGYTF
TRBV5-4,TRBJ1-2,once,-,TGTGCCAGCAGCCCGGGGGGGGGCGGCTACACCTTC,CASSPGGGGYTF
TRBV11-2,TRBJ2-7,-,TRBD1,TGTGCCAGCAGGTTTCCGGGACAGGGCCACGAGCAGTACTTC,CASRFPGQGHEQYF
TRBV6-1,TRBJ1-1,few,-,TGTGCCAGCAGTCCCGGGACAATGAACACTGAAGCTTTCTTT,CASSPGTMNTEAFF
TRBV4-1,TRBJ2-2,-,-,TGCGCCAGCAGCCGAGAGGGGGGAGGAGTAAGCGGGGAGCTGTTTTTT,CASSREGGGVSGELFF
TRBV9,TRBJ1-5,-,-,TGTGCCAGCAGCCCTAGTCGGGGGGATCAGCCCCAGCATTTT,CASSPSRGDQPQHF
TRBV10-3,TRBJ2-4,many,TRBD1,TGTGCCATCAGTGAGTCGGGACAGGGAAACATTCAGTACTTC,CAISESGQGNIQYF
TRBV7-9,TRBJ1-4,-,-,TGTGCCAGCAGCTTAGCGGCAGGGACTAATGAAAAACTGTTTTTT,CASSLAAGTNEKLFF
TRBV30,TRBJ1-2,-,TRBD1,TGTGCCTGGAGTCGACAGGGGGCTGCTAACTATGGCTACACCTTC,CAWSRQGAANYGYTF
TRBV4-1,TRBJ2-5,-,TRBD2,TGCGCCAGCAGCCAATTCGGGACTAGCGAAGAGACCCAGTACTTC,CASSQFGTSEETQYF
TRBV4-1,TRBJ1-2,-,TRBD1,TGCGCCAGCAGCCAGGGACAGGTTTTCAACTATGGCTACACCTTC,CASSQGQVFNYGYTF
TRBV7-8,TRBJ2-7,-,TRBD2,TGTGCCAGCAGCTTAGTACGGACTAGTCAGTACGAGCAGTACTTC,CASSLVRTSQYEQYF
TRBV6-6,TRBJ2-7,-,-,TGTGCCAGCAGTTATCTGGACAGCTCCTACGAGCAGTACTTC,CASSYLDSSYEQYF
TRBV7-2,TRBJ2-2,-,-,TGTGCCAGCAGCCCGAGGGCGGGACGGATAACCGGGGAGCTGTTTTTT,CASSPRAGRITGELFF
TRBV7-2,TRBJ2-3,-,TRBD1,TGTGCCAGCAGCCGGACAGGGTTAAAGGCAGATACGCAGTATTTT,CASSRTGLKADTQYF
TRBV5-1,TRBJ2-5,-,TRBD1,TGCGCCAGCAGCCCGGGACAGGGGCAAGAGACCCAGTACTTC,CASSPGQGQETQYF
TRBV6-5,TRBJ1-1,few,TRBD1,TGTGCCAGCAGTAGGGACAGTCCGAACACTGAAGCTTTCTTT,CASSRDSPNTEAFF
TRBV28,TRBJ2-7,-,TRBD1,TGTGCCAGCAGTTTATTCGGGACAGGAAGTCTTGTTTCCTACGAGCAGTACTTC,CASSLFGTGSLVSYEQYF
TRBV7-2,TRBJ2-7,-,-,TGTGCCAGCAGCTTAGTGGGGAGCTCCTACGAGCAGTACTTC,CASSLVGSSYEQYF
TRBV5-6,TRBJ2-3,-,-,TGTGCCAGCAGCAAATTAGCGGATACGCAGTATTTT,CASSKLADTQYF
TRBV7-9,TRBJ1-2,few,TRBD1,TGTGCCAGCAGCTTAGCAGGGACAGGGAGCTATGGCTACACCTTC,CASSLAGTGSYGYTF
TRBV19,TRBJ2-2,-,TRBD1,TGTGCCAGCTCGACAGGGAACCTGAACACCGGGGAGCTGTTTTTT,CASSTGNLNTGELFF
TRBV18,TRBJ2-4,-,-,TGTGCCAGCTCACCCCTGGACAGAGCCAAAAACATTCAGTACTTC,CASSPLDRAKNIQYF
TRBV6-6,TRBJ2-2,-,-,TGTGCCAGCAGTTACTCGCAGGGGAGCACCGGGGAGCTGTTTTTT,CASSYSQGSTGELFF